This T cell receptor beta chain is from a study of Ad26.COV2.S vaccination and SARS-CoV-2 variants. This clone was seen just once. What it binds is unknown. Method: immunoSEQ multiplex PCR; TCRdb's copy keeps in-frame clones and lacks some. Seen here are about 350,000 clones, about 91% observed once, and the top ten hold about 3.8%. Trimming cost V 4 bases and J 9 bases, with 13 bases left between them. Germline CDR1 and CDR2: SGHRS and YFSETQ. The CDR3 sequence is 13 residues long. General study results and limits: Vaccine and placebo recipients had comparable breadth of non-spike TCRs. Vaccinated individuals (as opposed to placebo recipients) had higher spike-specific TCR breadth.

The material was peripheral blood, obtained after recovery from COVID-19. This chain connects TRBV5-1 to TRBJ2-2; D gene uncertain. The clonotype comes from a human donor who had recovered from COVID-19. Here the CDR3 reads CASSPWPERELFF. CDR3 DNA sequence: TGCGCCAGCAGCCCCTGGCCTGAACGGGAGCTGTTTTTT.